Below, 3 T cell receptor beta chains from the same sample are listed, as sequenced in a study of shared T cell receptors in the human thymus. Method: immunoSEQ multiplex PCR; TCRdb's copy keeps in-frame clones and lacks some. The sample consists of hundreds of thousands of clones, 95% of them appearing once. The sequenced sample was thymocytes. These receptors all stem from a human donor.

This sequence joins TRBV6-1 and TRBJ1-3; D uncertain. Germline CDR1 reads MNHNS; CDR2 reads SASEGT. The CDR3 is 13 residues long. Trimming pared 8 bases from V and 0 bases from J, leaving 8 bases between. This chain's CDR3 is CASYGFSGNTIYF. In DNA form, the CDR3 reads TGTGCCAGCTACGGGTTCTCTGGAAACACCATATATTTT.

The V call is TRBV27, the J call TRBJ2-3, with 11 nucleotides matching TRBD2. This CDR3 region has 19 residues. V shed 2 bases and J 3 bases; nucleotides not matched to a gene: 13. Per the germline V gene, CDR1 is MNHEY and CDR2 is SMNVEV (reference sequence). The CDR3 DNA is TGTGCCAGCAGTTTACGGTGGGTAGCGGGAGGGCCTTCGACAGATACGCAGTATTTT. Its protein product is CASSLRWVAGGPSTDTQYF.

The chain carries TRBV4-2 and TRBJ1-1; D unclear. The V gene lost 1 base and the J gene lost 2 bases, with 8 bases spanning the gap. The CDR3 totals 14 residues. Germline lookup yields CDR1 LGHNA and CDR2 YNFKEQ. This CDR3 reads CASSQVQINTEAFF. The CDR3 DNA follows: TGTGCCAGCAGCCAAGTTCAGATTAACACTGAAGCTTTCTTT.